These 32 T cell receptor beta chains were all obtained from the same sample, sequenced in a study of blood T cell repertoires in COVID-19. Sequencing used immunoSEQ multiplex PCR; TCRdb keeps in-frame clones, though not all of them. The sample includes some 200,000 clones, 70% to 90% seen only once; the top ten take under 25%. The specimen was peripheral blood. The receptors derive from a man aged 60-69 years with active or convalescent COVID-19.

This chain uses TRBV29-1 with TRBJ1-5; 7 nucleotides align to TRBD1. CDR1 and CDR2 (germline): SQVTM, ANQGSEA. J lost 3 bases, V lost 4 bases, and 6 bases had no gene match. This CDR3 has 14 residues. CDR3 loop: CSVALGQINQPQHF. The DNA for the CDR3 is TGCAGCGTTGCCCTGGGACAGATCAATCAGCCCCAGCATTTT.

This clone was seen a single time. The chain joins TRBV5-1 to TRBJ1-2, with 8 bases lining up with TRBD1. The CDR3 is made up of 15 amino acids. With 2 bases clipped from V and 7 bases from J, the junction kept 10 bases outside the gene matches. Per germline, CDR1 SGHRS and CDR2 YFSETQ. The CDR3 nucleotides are TGCGCCAGCAGCTTATTGACAGGGGACGTTTCTGGCTACACCTTC. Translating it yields CASSLLTGDVSGYTF.

The CDR3 protein is CAWRKGGVDTQYF. The CDR3 region has the DNA TGTGCCTGGAGAAAGGGGGGGGTGGATACGCAGTATTTT. The rearrangement links TRBV30 to TRBJ2-3; possible D gene TRBD2, 7 bases. V lost 3 bases and J 6 bases, leaving 13 bases between the germline ends. CDR1 is GTSNPN, CDR2 SVGIG, per germline (reference sequence). This CDR3 spans 13 amino acids.

The CDR3 protein is CASSVGGFQETQYF. The CDR3 DNA sequence: TGTGCCAGCAGCGTAGGAGGGTTCCAAGAGACCCAGTACTTC. The chain combines TRBV9 with TRBJ2-5, with D maybe TRBD2 (5 bases). The CDR3 length is 14 residues. Trimming cost V 0 bases and J 1 base, with 7 bases left between them. Per the germline V gene, CDR1 is SGDLS and CDR2 is YYNGEE.

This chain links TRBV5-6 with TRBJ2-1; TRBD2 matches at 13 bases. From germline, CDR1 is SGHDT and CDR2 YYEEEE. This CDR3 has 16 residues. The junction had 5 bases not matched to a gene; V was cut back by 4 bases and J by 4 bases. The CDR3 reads CASSVGLAGAYNEQFF. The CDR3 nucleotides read TGTGCCAGCAGCGTCGGACTAGCGGGGGCTTACAATGAGCAGTTCTTC.

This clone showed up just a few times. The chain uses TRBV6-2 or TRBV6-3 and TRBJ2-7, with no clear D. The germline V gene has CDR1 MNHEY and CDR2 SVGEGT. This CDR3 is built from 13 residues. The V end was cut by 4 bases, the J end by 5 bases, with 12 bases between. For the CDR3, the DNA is TGTGCCAGCAGTTTAGGCGTTCGGGACGAGCAGTACTTC. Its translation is CASSLGVRDEQYF.

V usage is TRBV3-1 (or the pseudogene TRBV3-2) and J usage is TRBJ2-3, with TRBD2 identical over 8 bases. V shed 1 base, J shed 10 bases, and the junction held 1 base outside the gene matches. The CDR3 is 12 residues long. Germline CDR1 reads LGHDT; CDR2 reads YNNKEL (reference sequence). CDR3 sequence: CASSQAAGAQYF. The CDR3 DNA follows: TGTGCCAGCAGCCAAGCAGCGGGGGCGCAGTATTTT.

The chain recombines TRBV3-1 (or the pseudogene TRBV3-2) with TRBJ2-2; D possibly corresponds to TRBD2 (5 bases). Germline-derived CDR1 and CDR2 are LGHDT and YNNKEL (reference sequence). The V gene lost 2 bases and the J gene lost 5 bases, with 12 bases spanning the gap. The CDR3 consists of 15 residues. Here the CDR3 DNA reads TGTGCCAGCAGCCAACCCCGGACTGGAACCGGGGAGCTGTTTTTT. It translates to CASSQPRTGTGELFF.

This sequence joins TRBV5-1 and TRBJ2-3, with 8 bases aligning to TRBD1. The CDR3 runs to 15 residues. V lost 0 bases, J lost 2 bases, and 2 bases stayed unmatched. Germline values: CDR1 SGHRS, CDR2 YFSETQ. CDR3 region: CASSLGQGFTDTQYF. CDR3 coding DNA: TGCGCCAGCAGCTTGGGACAGGGGTTCACAGATACGCAGTATTTT.

The chain's CDR3 is CATSRDRGSHYEQYF. DNA for the CDR3: TGTGCCACCAGCAGAGATAGGGGCAGTCACTACGAGCAGTACTTC. The rearrangement links TRBV15 to TRBJ2-7; TRBD1 is a possible D gene (5 bases). Per the germline V gene, CDR1 is LNHNV and CDR2 is YYDKDF (reference sequence). V lost 0 bases and J 3 bases, leaving 12 bases between the germline ends. The CDR3 is made up of 15 amino acids.

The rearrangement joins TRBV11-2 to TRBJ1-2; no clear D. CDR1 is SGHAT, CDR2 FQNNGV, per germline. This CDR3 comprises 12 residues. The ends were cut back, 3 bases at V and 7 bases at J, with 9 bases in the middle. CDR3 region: CASSFSRGGYTF. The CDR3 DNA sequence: TGTGCCAGCAGCTTCTCCCGGGGTGGCTACACCTTC.

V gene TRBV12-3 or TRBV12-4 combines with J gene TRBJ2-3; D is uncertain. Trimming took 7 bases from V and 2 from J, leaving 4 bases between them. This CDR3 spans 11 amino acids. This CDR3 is CASTNTDTQYF. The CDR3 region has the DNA TGTGCCAGCACCAACACAGATACGCAGTATTTT.

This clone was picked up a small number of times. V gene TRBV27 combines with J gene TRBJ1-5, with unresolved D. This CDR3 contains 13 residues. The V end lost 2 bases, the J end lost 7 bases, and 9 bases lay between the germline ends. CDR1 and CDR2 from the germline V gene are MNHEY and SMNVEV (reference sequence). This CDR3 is CASSLRQEQPQHF. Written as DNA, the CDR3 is TGTGCCAGCAGTTTAAGGCAGGAACAGCCCCAGCATTTT.

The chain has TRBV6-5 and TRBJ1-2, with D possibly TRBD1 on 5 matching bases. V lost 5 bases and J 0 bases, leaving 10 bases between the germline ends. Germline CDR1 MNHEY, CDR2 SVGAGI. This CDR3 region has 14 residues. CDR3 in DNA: TGTGCCAGCAGTCTCAGGGTTACTAACTATGGCTACACCTTC. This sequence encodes CASSLRVTNYGYTF.

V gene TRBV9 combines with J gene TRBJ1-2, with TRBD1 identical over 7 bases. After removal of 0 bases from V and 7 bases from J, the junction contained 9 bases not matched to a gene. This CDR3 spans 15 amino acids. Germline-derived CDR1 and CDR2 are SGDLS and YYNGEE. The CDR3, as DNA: TGTGCCAGCAGCGTAGCTACAGGGGAATATGGTGGCTACACCTTC. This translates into CASSVATGEYGGYTF.

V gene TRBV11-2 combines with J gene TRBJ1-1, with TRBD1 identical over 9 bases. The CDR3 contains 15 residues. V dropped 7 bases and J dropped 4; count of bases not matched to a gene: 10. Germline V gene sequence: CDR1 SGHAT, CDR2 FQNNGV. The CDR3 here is CASTRNRGLSTEAFF. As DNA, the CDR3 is TGTGCCAGCACCCGAAACAGGGGGCTGAGCACTGAAGCTTTCTTT.

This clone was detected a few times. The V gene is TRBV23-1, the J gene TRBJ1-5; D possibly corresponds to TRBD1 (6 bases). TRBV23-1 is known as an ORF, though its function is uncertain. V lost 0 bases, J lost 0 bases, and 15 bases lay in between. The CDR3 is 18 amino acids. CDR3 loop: CASSQSWQTGYSNQPQHF. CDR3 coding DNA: TGCGCCAGCAGTCAATCTTGGCAAACAGGGTATAGCAATCAGCCCCAGCATTTT.

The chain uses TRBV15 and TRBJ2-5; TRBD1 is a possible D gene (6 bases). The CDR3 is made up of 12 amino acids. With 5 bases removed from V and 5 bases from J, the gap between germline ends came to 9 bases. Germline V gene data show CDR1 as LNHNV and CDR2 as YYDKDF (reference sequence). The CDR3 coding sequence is TGTGCCACCAGCCGACAGGCGGAGACCCAGTACTTC. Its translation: CATSRQAETQYF.

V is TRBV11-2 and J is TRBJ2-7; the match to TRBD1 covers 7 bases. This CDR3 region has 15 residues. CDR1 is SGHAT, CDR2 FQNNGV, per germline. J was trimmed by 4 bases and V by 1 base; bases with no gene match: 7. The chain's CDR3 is CASSLVRGGEYEQYF. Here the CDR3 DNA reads TGTGCCAGCAGCTTAGTCCGAGGGGGCGAGTACGAGCAGTACTTC.

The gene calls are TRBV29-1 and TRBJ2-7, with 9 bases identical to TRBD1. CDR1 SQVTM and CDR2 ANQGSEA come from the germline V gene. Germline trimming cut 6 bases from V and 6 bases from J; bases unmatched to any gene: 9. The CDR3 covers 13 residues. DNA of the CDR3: TGCAGCGTGGGGGGACAGGGCCTGGGCGAGCAGTACTTC. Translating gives CSVGGQGLGEQYF.

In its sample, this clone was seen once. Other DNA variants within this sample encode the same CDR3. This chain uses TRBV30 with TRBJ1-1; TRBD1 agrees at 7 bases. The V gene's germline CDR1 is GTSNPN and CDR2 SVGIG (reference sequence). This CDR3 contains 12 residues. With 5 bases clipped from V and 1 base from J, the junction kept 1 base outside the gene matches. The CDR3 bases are TGTGCCTGGGACAGGGCGAACACTGAAGCTTTCTTT. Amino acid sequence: CAWDRANTEAFF.

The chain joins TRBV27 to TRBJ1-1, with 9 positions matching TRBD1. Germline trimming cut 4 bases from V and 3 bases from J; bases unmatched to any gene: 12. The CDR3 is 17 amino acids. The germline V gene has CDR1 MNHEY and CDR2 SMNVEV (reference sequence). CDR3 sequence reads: CASSSGTGRMVHTEAFF. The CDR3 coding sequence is TGTGCCAGCAGTTCCGGGACAGGGAGAATGGTGCACACTGAAGCTTTCTTT.

The CDR3 reads CASRAGQGAGELFF. In nucleotides, the CDR3 is TGTGCCAGCAGGGCGGGACAGGGGGCCGGGGAGCTGTTTTTT. The chain combines TRBV2 with TRBJ2-2; TRBD1 agrees at 11 bases. The junction had 3 bases not matched to a gene; V was cut back by 6 bases and J by 6 bases. This CDR3 has 14 amino acids. Germline CDR1 and CDR2: SNHLY and FYNNEI.

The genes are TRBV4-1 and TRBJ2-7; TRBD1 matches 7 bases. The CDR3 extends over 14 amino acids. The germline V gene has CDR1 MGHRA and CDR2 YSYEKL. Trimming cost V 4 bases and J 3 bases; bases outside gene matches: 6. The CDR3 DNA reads TGCGCCAGCAGCCTCTCCCGGGACAGCTACGAGCAGTACTTC. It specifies CASSLSRDSYEQYF.

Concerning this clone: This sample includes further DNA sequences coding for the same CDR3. CDR3 sequence (DNA): TGCGCCAGCAGCTCAGGGTTAGGCTACCAAGAGACCCAGTACTTC. Amino acid sequence: CASSSGLGYQETQYF. The chain recombines TRBV5-1 with TRBJ2-5; TRBD1 might be the D (5 bases). The CDR3 loop spans 15 amino acids. The V gene's germline CDR1 is SGHRS and CDR2 YFSETQ. The V gene lost 3 bases and the J gene lost 0 bases, with 12 bases spanning the gap.

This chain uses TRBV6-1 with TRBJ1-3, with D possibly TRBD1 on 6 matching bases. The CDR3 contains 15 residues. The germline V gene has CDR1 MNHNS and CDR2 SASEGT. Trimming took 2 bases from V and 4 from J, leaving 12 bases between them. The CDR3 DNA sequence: TGTGCCAGCAGTGAACTCACAGGGACAGGAAACACCATATATTTT. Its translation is CASSELTGTGNTIYF.

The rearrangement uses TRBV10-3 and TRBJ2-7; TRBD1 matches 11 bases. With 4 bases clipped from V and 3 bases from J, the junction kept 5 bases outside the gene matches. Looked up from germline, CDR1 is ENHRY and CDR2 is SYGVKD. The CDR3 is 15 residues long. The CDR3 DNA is TGTGCCATCAGTGCCGGGACAGGGGGTATCTACGAGCAGTACTTC. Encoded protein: CAISAGTGGIYEQYF.

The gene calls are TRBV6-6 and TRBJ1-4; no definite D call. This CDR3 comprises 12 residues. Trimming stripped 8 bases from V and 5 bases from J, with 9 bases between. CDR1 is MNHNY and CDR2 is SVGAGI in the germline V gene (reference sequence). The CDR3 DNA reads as TGTGCCAGCTCCTTGGAGAATGAAAAACTGTTTTTT. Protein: CASSLENEKLFF.

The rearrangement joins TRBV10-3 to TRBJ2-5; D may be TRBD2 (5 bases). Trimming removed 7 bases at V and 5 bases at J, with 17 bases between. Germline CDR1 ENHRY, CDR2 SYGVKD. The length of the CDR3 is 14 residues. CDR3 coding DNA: TGTGCCATCACCCCGGGCCCCACGGGGGAGACCCAGTACTTC. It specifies CAITPGPTGETQYF.

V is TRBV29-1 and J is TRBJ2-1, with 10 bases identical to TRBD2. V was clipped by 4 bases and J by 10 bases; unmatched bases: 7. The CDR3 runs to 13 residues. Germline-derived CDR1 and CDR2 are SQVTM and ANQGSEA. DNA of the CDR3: TGCAGCGTTGCCCAGCGGGGGGGCAGGGAGCAGTTCTTC. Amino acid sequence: CSVAQRGGREQFF.

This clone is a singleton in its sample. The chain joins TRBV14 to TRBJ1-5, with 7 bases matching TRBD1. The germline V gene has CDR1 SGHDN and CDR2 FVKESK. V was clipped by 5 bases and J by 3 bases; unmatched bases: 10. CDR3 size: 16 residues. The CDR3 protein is CASSLRGLYNNQPQHF. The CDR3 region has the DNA TGTGCCAGCAGCTTGAGGGGGCTCTATAACAATCAGCCCCAGCATTTT.

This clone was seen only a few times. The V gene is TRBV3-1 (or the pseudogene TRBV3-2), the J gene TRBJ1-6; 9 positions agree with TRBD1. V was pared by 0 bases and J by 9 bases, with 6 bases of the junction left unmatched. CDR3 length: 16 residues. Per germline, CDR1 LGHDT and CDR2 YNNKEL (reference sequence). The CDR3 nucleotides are TGTGCCAGCAGCCAAGAATCGGGACAGGGAGGTTCACCCCTCCACTTT. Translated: CASSQESGQGGSPLHF.